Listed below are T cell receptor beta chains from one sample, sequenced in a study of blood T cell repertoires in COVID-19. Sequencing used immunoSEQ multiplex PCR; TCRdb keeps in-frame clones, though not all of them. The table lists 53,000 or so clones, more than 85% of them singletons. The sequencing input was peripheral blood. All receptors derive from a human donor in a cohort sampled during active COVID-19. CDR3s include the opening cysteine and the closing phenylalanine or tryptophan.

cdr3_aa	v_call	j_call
CSASGTGGMINSGANVLTF	TRBV20-1	TRBJ2-6
CASSFVTRNTGELFF	TRBV5-6	TRBJ2-2
CASSERGLNTEAFF	TRBV6-1	TRBJ1-1
CASSQETGRSPYTGELFF	TRBV4-2	TRBJ2-2
CASSFLDWTGKNTEAFF	TRBV7-2	TRBJ1-1
CASSQDLIGTSVWTDTQYF	TRBV4-3	TRBJ2-3
CASSLLSKTATTDTQYF	TRBV13	TRBJ2-3
CASSLISPRSGPHNEQFF	TRBV28	TRBJ2-1
CAWSRQTATNEKLFF	TRBV30	TRBJ1-4
CASSYGMAGFTYNEQFF	TRBV11-2	TRBJ2-1
CAWSRQADEQYF	TRBV30	TRBJ2-7
CASGKGTGRETQYF	TRBV9	TRBJ2-5
CASSSGQADTEAFF	TRBV5-1	TRBJ1-1
CAWSSRINEKLFF	TRBV30	TRBJ1-4
CASSPSSGSNQPQHF	TRBV9	TRBJ1-5
CATVPGQGGYEQFF	TRBV24-1	TRBJ2-1
CASGSYTGAFF	TRBV18	TRBJ1-1
CASSPTSGSIDEQFF	TRBV18	TRBJ2-1
CATSSIRRDSYNEQFF	TRBV24-1	TRBJ2-1
CASSQRRRGYTGDTEAFF	TRBV4-3	TRBJ1-1
CASSARKLAGGSHNEQFF	TRBV7-2	TRBJ2-1
CASSSSGGFTDTQYF	TRBV11-2	TRBJ2-3
CASSYRTGRYQPQHF	TRBV6-2/TRBV6-3	TRBJ1-5
CATSARGNTEAFF	TRBV24-1	TRBJ1-1
CASSIARESTDTQYF	TRBV7-2	TRBJ2-3
CSASPGALSEAFF	TRBV20-1	TRBJ1-1
CASSFEDSLTEAFF	TRBV5-6	TRBJ1-1
CASSATLGLAPETQYF	TRBV19	TRBJ2-5
CASSAGTTSAEQFF	TRBV25-1	TRBJ2-1
CAGVPGGEAFF	TRBV19	TRBJ1-1
CASSKTGEENYGYTF	TRBV5-6	TRBJ1-2
CASSPLGTGDTQYF	TRBV7-9	TRBJ2-3
CATSDQMISLDTQYF	TRBV24-1	TRBJ2-3
CASSPPSSGEQFF	TRBV18	TRBJ2-1
CASSPGGVITDTQYF	TRBV7-9	TRBJ2-3
CASSLGYSHNEQFF	TRBV11-3	TRBJ2-1
CASSFYGAKYEQYF	TRBV28	TRBJ2-7
CASSSRVTEAFF	TRBV2	TRBJ1-1
CASRQTPIPTDTQYF	TRBV6-5	TRBJ2-3